The clone carrying this TCR beta chain was counted once. As originally analysed: It was from reference gene primer amplification that nucleated cell counts were estimated. Sequenced by immunoSEQ multiplex PCR; TCRdb stores in-frame clones only, minus some. V, J and clone size are taken as reported in that table, and D and trimming were inferred from the DNA itself. This table holds around 70,000 clones, about nine tenths found once. These data are taken from a study of blood T cell repertoires in COVID-19. Overall study: Some COVID-19 samples were acute and others convalescent; all came from the United States, Italy and Spain. The analysed material was cDNA or gDNA that came from T cells, B-cell-depleted T cells, or PBMCs.

The sequenced sample was peripheral blood. The origin of this receptor is a woman aged 80 or over with active or convalescent COVID-19.

Written as DNA, the CDR3 is TGTGCCAGCAGCCAAGGGAATGGCAGGGTGAGGTACAATGAGCAGTTCTTC. This codes for CASSQGNGRVRYNEQFF. The V gene is TRBV14, the J gene TRBJ2-1; TRBD1 is a possible D gene (5 bases). In germline, CDR1 is SGHDN, CDR2 FVKESK. Trimming cost V 1 base and J 4 bases, with 17 bases left between them. The CDR3 loop spans 17 amino acids. The full variable domain, in which reference TRBV14 and TRBJ2-1 provide the parts outside the CDR3, is EAGVTQFPSHSVIEKGQTVTLRCDPISGHDNLYWYRRVMGKEIKFLLHFVKESKQDESGMPNNRFLAERTGGTYSTLKVQPAELEDSGVYFCASSQGNGRVRYNEQFFGPGTRLTVL.